Shown below are 22 T cell receptor beta chains from a single sample sequenced in a study of blood T cell repertoires in COVID-19 (dated by TCRdb to the early 2020s). Receptor libraries were prepared by the immunoSEQ multiplex PCR assay. TCRdb carries this immuneACCESS record with in-frame sequences only. Its versions omit some clonotypes, under half of them owing to an unresolved V gene in the studies checked, with the rest unexplained. This sample comprises around 280,000 clones, 90% of them detected only once. 1.7% of the sample lies in the top ten. Sequenced: PBMCs or T cells enriched from blood (not recorded which). The source of these receptors is a young woman with acute COVID-19.

The chain links TRBV5-1 to TRBJ2-7, with D possibly being TRBD1 (6 bases). Germline V gene lookup returns CDR1 SGHRS and CDR2 YFSETQ. The CDR3 sequence is 15 residues long. Trimming removed 0 bases at V and 5 bases at J, with 15 bases between. In DNA, the CDR3 is TGCGCCAGCAGCTTGGGGTCGGACAGTGGGGACGAGCAGTACTTC. Residues: CASSLGSDSGDEQYF.

This sequence joins TRBV24-1 and TRBJ2-2, with D tentatively TRBD2 (5 bases). Germline lookup yields CDR1 KGHDR and CDR2 SFDVKD. The CDR3 loop spans 15 amino acids. V lost 4 bases and J lost 4, with 12 bases in between. The CDR3 sequence is CATSEPGLVTGELFF. The DNA for the CDR3 is TGTGCCACCAGTGAACCCGGACTGGTCACCGGGGAGCTGTTTTTT.

The chain combines TRBV27 with TRBJ1-1; TRBD1 might be the D (5 bases). Germline assignment: CDR1 MNHEY and CDR2 SMNVEV (reference sequence). The CDR3 sequence is 13 residues long. Between the trimmed V and J ends, which lost 6 bases and 1 base, there was a span of 9 bases. The CDR3 DNA reads TGTGCCAGCAGCCAGGGAAGGAACACTGAAGCTTTCTTT. This gives the protein CASSQGRNTEAFF.

The chain has TRBV19 and TRBJ2-3; D is undetermined. The CDR3 has 15 amino acids. Germline V gene sequence: CDR1 LNHDA, CDR2 SQIVND (reference sequence). V was clipped by 6 bases and J by 4 bases, with 17 bases between them. The CDR3 DNA is TGTGCCAGTAGGGTCGGGTCTTCGAGACCAGATACGCAGTATTTT. Amino acid sequence: CASRVGSSRPDTQYF.

The V gene is TRBV18, the J gene TRBJ2-1, with 9 bases that match TRBD2. J was trimmed by 7 bases and V by 0 bases; bases with no gene match: 1. The CDR3 contains 14 residues. Germline CDR1 and CDR2: KGHSH and LQKENI. The DNA for the CDR3 is TGTGCCAGCTCACCACCTAGCGGGAGAAATGAGCAGTTCTTC. It encodes CASSPPSGRNEQFF.

The chain employs TRBV4-1 and TRBJ2-1; weak D call: TRBD2 (5 bases). The V gene's germline CDR1 is MGHRA and CDR2 YSYEKL. The CDR3 consists of 16 residues. V shed 1 base and J shed 0 bases, with 10 bases lying between them. The CDR3 bases are TGCGCCAGCAGCCAAGTCCGGGAAAGCTCCTACAATGAGCAGTTCTTC. This sequence encodes CASSQVRESSYNEQFF.

As to this clone: A single base separates this from a much larger clone, so it may be a read error. The rearrangement joins TRBV6-5 to TRBJ2-7; a weak D match, TRBD1 (5 bases). V lost 0 bases, J lost 0 bases, and 6 bases lay in between. This CDR3 is built from 14 residues. In germline, CDR1 is MNHEY, CDR2 SVGAGI. The CDR3: CASSYSDTSYEQYF. The DNA for the CDR3 is TGTGCCAGCAGTTACTCGGACACCTCCTACGAGCAGTACTTC.

The V and J genes are TRBV28 and TRBJ1-5, with TRBD1 matching 8 bases. From germline, CDR1 is MDHEN and CDR2 SYDVKM. The J segment lost 2 bases and the V segment lost 4 bases, leaving 4 bases of the junction unmatched. The CDR3 runs 15 residues. CDR3 in DNA: TGTGCCAGCAGTTCAGGACAGGGTGGCAATCAGCCCCAGCATTTT. Protein sequence: CASSSGQGGNQPQHF.

The V gene is TRBV3-1 (or the pseudogene TRBV3-2), the J gene TRBJ2-7; 12 nucleotides agree with TRBD1. There are 14 residues in the CDR3. Looked up from germline, CDR1 is LGHDT and CDR2 is YNNKEL (reference sequence). V trimming: 8 bases; J trimming: 4 bases; junction bases outside the gene matches: 6. CDR3 region: CASRRDRGLYEQYF. Here the CDR3 DNA reads TGTGCCAGCCGTAGGGACAGGGGGCTTTACGAGCAGTACTTC.

The rearrangement joins TRBV30 to TRBJ1-6; the D is unclear. The CDR3 is 13 amino acids. V lost 0 bases to trimming and J lost 8 bases, with 8 bases between them. In germline, CDR1 is GTSNPN, CDR2 SVGIG (reference sequence). For the CDR3, the DNA is TGTGCCTGGAGTGTTCGGGATGATTCACCCCTCCACTTT. Its protein is CAWSVRDDSPLHF.

The gene calls are TRBV6-1 and TRBJ1-5; TRBD1 might be the D (5 bases). The V gene's germline CDR1 is MNHNS and CDR2 SASEGT. The V and J ends lost 5 bases and 2 bases respectively, with 13 bases between them. The CDR3 is 15 residues long. CDR3 nucleotides: TGTGCCAGCAGTTCCGCAGGGAGGGGCAATCAGCCCCAGCATTTT. Residues: CASSSAGRGNQPQHF.

This chain uses TRBV5-3 with TRBJ2-2; tentatively, D is TRBD2 (5 bases). TRBV5-3 is known as an ORF, though its function is uncertain. The V and J ends lost 2 bases and 5 bases respectively, with 13 bases between them. This CDR3 contains 15 residues. CDR3 protein: CARSFESEGTGELFF. CDR3 sequence (DNA): TGTGCCAGAAGCTTCGAAAGCGAGGGAACCGGGGAGCTGTTTTTT.

V is TRBV10-3 and J is TRBJ2-5; 14 bases align to TRBD2. Germline-derived CDR1 and CDR2 are ENHRY and SYGVKD. This CDR3 is 15 amino acids long. V gave up 2 bases and J gave up 4 bases; unmatched junction bases: 0. The CDR3 region is CAISEGLAGGETQYF. The CDR3 DNA reads TGTGCCATCAGTGAGGGACTAGCGGGAGGAGAGACCCAGTACTTC.

J is TRBJ2-7 and V is TRBV7-6; 15 nucleotides agree with TRBD2. V shed 5 bases and J 4 bases; nucleotides not matched to a gene: 18. The CDR3 runs to 20 residues. Germline V lookup: CDR1 SGHVS, CDR2 FNYEAQ. In DNA form, the CDR3 reads TGTGCCAGCAGCCCGAAGGCGGCCGGGACTAGCGGGAGGTTGTTTTACGAGCAGTACTTC. The encoded protein is CASSPKAAGTSGRLFYEQYF.

The gene calls are TRBV2 and TRBJ2-1; TRBD2 matches at 7 bases. CDR3 length equals 11 residues. V lost 7 bases, J lost 13 bases, and 7 bases stayed unmatched. In germline, CDR1 is SNHLY, CDR2 FYNNEI. CDR3: CASNLAGVQFF. CDR3 nucleotides: TGTGCCAGCAATTTGGCGGGAGTACAGTTCTTC.

The chain links TRBV7-9 to TRBJ2-1, with 12 positions matching TRBD2. The CDR3 length is 19 residues. Germline V gives CDR1 SEHNR, CDR2 FQNEAQ (reference sequence). The junction had 12 bases not matched to a gene; V was cut back by 5 bases and J by 1 base. CDR3 residues: CASSRSTSGRWASYNEQFF. In DNA form, the CDR3 reads TGTGCCAGCAGCCGCTCGACTAGCGGGAGATGGGCATCCTACAATGAGCAGTTCTTC.

The chain is built from TRBV6-1 and TRBJ2-7; 8 bases line up with TRBD2. This CDR3 has 18 amino acids. Germline V gene data show CDR1 as MNHNS and CDR2 as SASEGT. The V and J ends lost 1 base and 4 bases, in that order; junction bases with no gene match: 15. The chain's CDR3 is CASSEEERGLVSWYEQYF. CDR3 DNA: TGTGCCAGCAGTGAAGAAGAGAGGGGACTAGTTTCGTGGTACGAGCAGTACTTC.

The rearrangement links TRBV6-5 to TRBJ2-7; TRBD2 agrees at 12 bases. From germline, CDR1 is MNHEY and CDR2 SVGAGI. The CDR3 runs to 16 residues. The ends lost 0 bases at V and 7 bases at J; junction bases unmatched: 7. CDR3 loop: CASSYSFASGRGEQYF. CDR3 DNA: TGTGCCAGCAGTTACTCGTTCGCTAGCGGGAGGGGAGAGCAGTACTTC.

This clone turned up a few times. The V gene is TRBV30, the J gene TRBJ2-5; D unresolved. With 0 bases removed from V and 8 bases from J, the gap between germline ends came to 7 bases. CDR3 size: 11 residues. The germline CDR1 and CDR2 sequences are GTSNPN and SVGIG (reference sequence). DNA of the CDR3: TGTGCCTGGAGTGTACAAAACACCCAGTACTTC. Encoded protein: CAWSVQNTQYF. Complete variable domain (other parts from reference TRBV30 and TRBJ2-5): SQTIHQWPATLVQPVGSPLSLECTVEGTSNPNLYWYRQAAGRGLQLLFYSVGIGQISSEVPQNLSASRPQDRQFILSSKKLLLSDSGFYLCAWSVQNTQYFGPGTRLLVL.

The genes are TRBV2 and TRBJ1-2, with D possibly TRBD1 on 6 matching bases. The CDR3 has 15 amino acids. CDR1 and CDR2 (germline): SNHLY, FYNNEI. V lost 4 bases to trimming and J lost 4 bases, with 16 bases between them. Here the CDR3 reads CASSGGGRPIYGYTF. CDR3 nucleotides: TGTGCCAGCAGTGGGGGGGGCAGGCCGATCTATGGCTACACCTTC.

This clone was observed a single time. In nucleotides, the CDR3 is TGCAGCGTTAGGACTAGCGGGGGTAGCACAGATACGCAGTATTTT. As protein: CSVRTSGGSTDTQYF. The chain links TRBV29-1 to TRBJ2-3; 13 positions match TRBD2. Germline values: CDR1 SQVTM, CDR2 ANQGSEA. Trimming at V came to 5 bases and at J to 0 bases, leaving 2 bases not matched to a gene. The length of the CDR3 is 15 residues.

The chain is built from TRBV4-1 and TRBJ2-3; D is unclear. Trimming cost V 2 bases and J 4 bases, with 13 bases left between them. Germline CDR1 is MGHRA and CDR2 is YSYEKL. This CDR3 has 15 amino acids. CDR3 region: CASSQSGVPSDTQYF. CDR3 DNA sequence: TGCGCCAGCAGCCAATCCGGAGTCCCCTCAGATACGCAGTATTTT.